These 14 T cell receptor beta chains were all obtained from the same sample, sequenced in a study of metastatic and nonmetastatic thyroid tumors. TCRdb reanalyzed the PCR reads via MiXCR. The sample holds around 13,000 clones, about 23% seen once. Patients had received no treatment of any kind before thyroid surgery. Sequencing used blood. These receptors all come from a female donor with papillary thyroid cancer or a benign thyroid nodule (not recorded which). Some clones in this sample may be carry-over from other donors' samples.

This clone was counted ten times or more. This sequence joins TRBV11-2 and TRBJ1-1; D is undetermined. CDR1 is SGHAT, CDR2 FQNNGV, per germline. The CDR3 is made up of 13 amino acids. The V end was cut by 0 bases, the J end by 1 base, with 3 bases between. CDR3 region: CASSLEPNTEAFF. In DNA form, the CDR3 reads TGTGCCAGCAGCTTAGAGCCGAACACTGAAGCTTTCTTT.

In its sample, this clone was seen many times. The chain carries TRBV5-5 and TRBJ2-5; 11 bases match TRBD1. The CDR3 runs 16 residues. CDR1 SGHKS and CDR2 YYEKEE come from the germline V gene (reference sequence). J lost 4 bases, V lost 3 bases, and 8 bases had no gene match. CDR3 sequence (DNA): TGTGCCAGCAGCTACCCCGGACAGGGGGCCGGAGAGACCCAGTACTTC. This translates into CASSYPGQGAGETQYF.

This CDR3 is CASSSGVGTGVNQPQHF. CDR3 DNA sequence: TGTGCCAGCAGCTCGGGGGTAGGGACAGGGGTTAATCAGCCCCAGCATTTT. The J gene is TRBJ1-5, the V gene TRBV5-4, with 10 bases identical to TRBD1. Per germline, CDR1 SGHNT and CDR2 YYREEE (reference sequence). Losses at the gene ends were 3 bases for V and 4 bases for J; bases not matched to a gene: 10. The CDR3 contains 17 residues. Combining the CDR3 with reference TRBV5-4 and TRBJ1-5 gives the whole variable domain ETGVTQSPTHLIKTRGQQVTLRCSSQSGHNTVSWYQQALGQGPQFIFQYYREEENGRGNFPPRFSGLQFPNYSSELNVNALELDDSALYLCASSSGVGTGVNQPQHFGDGTRLSIL.

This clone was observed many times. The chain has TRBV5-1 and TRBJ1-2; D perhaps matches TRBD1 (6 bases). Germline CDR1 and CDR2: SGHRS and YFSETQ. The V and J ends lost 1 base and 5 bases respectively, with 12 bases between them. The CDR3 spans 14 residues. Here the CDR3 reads CASSLLDSVYGYTF. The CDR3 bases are TGCGCCAGCAGCTTGTTGGACAGCGTTTATGGCTACACCTTC.

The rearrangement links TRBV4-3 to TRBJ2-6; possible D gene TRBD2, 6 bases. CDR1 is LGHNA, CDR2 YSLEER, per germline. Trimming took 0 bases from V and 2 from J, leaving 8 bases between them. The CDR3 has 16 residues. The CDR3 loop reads CASSQEGGAGANVLTF. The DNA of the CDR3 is TGCGCCAGCAGCCAAGAAGGCGGGGCTGGGGCCAACGTCCTGACTTTC.

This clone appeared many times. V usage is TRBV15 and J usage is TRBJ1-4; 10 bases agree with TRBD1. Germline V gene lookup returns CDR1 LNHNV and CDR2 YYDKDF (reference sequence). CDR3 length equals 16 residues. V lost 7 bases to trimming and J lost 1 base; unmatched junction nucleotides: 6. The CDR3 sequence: CATTIGQGGTNEKLFF. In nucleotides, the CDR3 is TGTGCCACCACCATCGGACAGGGGGGAACTAATGAAAAACTGTTTTTT.

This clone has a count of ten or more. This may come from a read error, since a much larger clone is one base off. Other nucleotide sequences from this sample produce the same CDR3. The CDR3 coding sequence is TGTGCCAGCAGTTTTAGCCGGGACAGGGGGAAAGATACGCAGTATTTT. Protein sequence: CASSFSRDRGKDTQYF. The rearrangement joins TRBV12-3 or TRBV12-4 to TRBJ2-3; 11 bases map to TRBD1. CDR3 length: 16 amino acids. V shed 3 bases and J 5 bases; nucleotides not matched to a gene: 7.

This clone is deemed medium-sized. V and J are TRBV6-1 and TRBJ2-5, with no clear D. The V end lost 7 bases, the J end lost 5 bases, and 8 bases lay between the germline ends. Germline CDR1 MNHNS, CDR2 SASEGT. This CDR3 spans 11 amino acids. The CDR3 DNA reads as TGTGCCAGCAAGGAGATCGAGACCCAGTACTTC. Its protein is CASKEIETQYF.

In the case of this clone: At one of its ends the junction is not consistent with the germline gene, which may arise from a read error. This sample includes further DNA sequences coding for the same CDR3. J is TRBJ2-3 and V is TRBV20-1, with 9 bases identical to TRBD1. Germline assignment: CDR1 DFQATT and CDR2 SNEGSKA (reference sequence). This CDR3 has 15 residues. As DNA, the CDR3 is TGCAGTGCTGGACCAACAGGGGGCAGGTTAGATACTCAGTATTTT. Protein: CSAGPTGGRLDTQYF.

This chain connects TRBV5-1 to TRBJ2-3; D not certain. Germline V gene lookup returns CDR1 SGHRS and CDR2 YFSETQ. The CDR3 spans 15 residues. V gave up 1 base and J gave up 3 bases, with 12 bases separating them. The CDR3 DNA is TGCGCCAGCAGCTTGAATGGGGATGGGACAGATACGCAGTATTTT. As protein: CASSLNGDGTDTQYF.

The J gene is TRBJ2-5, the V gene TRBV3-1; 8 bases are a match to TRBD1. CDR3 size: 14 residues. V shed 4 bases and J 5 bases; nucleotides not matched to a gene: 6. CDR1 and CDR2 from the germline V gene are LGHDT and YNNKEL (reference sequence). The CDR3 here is CASSPWTGRETQYF. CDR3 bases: TGTGCCAGCAGCCCATGGACAGGGAGGGAGACCCAGTACTTC.

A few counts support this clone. DNA for the CDR3: TGTGCCAGCAGTTACTTAGCGACCACCGGGGAGCTGTTTTTT. It specifies CASSYLATTGELFF. This rearrangement joins TRBV6-5 to TRBJ2-2; the D gene is possibly TRBD2 (5 bases). Per germline, CDR1 MNHEY and CDR2 SVGAGI. V was clipped by 1 base and J by 4 bases, with 7 bases between them. The CDR3 consists of 14 residues.

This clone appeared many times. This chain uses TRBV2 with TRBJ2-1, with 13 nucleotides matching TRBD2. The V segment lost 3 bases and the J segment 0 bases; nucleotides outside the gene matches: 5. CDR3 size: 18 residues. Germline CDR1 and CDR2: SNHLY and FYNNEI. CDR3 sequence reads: CASSDLGLAGTSYNEQFF. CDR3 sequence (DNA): TGTGCCAGCAGTGATCTGGGACTAGCGGGAACCTCCTACAATGAGCAGTTCTTC.

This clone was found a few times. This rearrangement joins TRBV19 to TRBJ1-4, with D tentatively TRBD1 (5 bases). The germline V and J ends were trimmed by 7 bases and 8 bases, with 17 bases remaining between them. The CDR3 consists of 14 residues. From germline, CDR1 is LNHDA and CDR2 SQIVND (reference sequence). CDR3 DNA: TGTGCCAGTATGACCCGGCAGGGTGCAGAAAAACTGTTTTTT. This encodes CASMTRQGAEKLFF.